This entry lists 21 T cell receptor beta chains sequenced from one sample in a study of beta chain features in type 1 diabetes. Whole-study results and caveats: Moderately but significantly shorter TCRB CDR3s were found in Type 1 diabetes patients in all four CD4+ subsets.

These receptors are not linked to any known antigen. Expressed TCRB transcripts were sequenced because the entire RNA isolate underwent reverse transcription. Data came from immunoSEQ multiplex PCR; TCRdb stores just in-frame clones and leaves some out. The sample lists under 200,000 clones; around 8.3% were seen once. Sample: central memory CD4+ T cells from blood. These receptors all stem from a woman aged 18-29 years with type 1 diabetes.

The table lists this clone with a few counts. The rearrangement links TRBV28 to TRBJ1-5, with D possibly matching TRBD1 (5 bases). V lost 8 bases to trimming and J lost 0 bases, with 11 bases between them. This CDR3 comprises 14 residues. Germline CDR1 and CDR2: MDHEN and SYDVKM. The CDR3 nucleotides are TGTGCCAGCGGGGCACAGTATAGCAATCAGCCCCAGCATTTT. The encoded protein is CASGAQYSNQPQHF.

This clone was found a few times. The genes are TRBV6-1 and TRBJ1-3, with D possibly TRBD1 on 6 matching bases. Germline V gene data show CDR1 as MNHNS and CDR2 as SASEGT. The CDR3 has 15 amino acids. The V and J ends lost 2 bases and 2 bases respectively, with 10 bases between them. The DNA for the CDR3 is TGTGCCAGCAGTGAAAACACAGGGACTGGAAACACCATATATTTT. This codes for CASSENTGTGNTIYF.

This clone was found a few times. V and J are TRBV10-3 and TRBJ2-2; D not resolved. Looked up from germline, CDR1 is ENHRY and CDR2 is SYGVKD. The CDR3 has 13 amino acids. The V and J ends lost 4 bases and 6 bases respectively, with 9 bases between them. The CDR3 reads CAISGSTSGELFF. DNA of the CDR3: TGTGCCATCAGTGGGTCCACATCCGGGGAGCTGTTTTTT.

Here the CDR3 DNA reads TGTGCCAGCAGCGTATTGTCAGGGGGCTCTGGAAACACCATATATTTT. As protein: CASSVLSGGSGNTIYF. The chain joins TRBV9 to TRBJ1-3; 7 bases match TRBD1. Germline lookup yields CDR1 SGDLS and CDR2 YYNGEE. V lost 1 base to trimming and J lost 0 bases; unmatched junction nucleotides: 4. CDR3 length: 16 residues.

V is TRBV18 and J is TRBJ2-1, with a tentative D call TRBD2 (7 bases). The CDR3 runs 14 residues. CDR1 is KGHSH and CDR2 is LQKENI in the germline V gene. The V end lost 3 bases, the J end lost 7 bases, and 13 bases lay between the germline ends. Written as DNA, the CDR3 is TGTGCCAGCTCACCCCGTCGGGGGGCGAATGAGCAGTTCTTC. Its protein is CASSPRRGANEQFF.

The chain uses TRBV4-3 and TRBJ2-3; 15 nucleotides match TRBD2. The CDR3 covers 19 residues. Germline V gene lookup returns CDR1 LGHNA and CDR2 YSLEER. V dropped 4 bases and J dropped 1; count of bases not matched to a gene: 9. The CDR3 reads CASSLFGLAGGPGTDTQYF. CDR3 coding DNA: TGCGCCAGCAGCCTCTTCGGACTAGCGGGGGGGCCCGGCACAGATACGCAGTATTTT.

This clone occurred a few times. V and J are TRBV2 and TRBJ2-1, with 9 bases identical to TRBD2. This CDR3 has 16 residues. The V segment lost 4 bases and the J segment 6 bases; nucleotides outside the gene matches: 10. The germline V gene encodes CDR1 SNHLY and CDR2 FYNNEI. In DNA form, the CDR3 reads TGTGCCAGCAGTGGACAGGCGGGGGGGCCAGGCAATGAGCAGTTCTTC. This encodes CASSGQAGGPGNEQFF. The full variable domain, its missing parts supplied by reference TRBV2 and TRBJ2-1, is EPEVTQTPSHQVTQMGQEVILRCVPISNHLYFYWYRQILGQKVEFLVSFYNNEISEKSEIFDDQFSVERPDGSNFTLKIRSTKLEDSAMYFCASSGQAGGPGNEQFFGPGTRLTVL.

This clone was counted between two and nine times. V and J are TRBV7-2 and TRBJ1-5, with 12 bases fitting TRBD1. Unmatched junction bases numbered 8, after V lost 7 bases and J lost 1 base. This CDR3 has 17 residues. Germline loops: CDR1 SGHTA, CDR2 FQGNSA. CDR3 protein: CASIPGTGGRSNQPQHF. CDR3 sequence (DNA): TGTGCCAGCATTCCCGGGACAGGGGGCCGGAGCAATCAGCCCCAGCATTTT. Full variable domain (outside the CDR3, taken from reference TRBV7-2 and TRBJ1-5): GAGVSQSPSNKVTEKGKDVELRCDPISGHTALYWYRQSLGQGLEFLIYFQGNSAPDKSGLPSDRFSAERTGGSVSTLTIQRTQQEDSAVYLCASIPGTGGRSNQPQHFGDGTRLSIL.

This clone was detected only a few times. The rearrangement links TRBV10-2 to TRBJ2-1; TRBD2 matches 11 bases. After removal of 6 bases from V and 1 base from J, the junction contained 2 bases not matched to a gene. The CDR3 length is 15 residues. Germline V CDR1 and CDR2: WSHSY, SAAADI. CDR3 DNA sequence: TGCGCCAGCAGCCCTAGCGGGGGGTCCTACAATGAGCAGTTCTTC. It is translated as CASSPSGGSYNEQFF.

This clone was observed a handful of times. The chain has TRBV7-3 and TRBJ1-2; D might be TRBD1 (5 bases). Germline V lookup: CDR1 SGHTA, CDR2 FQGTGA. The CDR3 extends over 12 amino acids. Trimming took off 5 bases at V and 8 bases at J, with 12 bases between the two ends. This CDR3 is CASSPTAWGYTF. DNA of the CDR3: TGTGCCAGCAGCCCGACAGCTTGGGGCTACACCTTC.

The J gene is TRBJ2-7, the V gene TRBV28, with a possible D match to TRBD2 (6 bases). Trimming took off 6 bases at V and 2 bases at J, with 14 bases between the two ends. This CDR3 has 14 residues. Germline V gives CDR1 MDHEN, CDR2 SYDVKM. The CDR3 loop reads CASSLWAGPYEQYF. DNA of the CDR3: TGTGCCAGCAGCCTCTGGGCGGGACCCTACGAGCAGTACTTC.

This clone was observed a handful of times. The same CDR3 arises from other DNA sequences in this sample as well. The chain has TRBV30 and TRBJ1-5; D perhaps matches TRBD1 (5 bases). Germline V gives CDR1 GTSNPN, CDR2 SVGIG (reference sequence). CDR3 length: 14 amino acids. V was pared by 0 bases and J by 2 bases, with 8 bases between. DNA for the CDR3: TGTGCCTGGAGTGTAGGGGCCCGCAATCAGCCCCAGCATTTT. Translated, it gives CAWSVGARNQPQHF.

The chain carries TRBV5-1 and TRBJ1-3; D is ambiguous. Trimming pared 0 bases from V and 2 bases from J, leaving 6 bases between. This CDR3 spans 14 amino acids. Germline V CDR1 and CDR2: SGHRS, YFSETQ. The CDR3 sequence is CASSLGEAGNTIYF. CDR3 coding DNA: TGCGCCAGCAGCTTGGGGGAGGCTGGAAACACCATATATTTT.

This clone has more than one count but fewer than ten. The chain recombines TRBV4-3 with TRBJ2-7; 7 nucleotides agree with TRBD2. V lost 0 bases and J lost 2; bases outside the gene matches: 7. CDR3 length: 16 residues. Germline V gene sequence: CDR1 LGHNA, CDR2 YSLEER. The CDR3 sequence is CASSQDWLADTYEQYF. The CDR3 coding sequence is TGCGCCAGCAGCCAAGATTGGCTAGCGGATACCTACGAGCAGTACTTC.

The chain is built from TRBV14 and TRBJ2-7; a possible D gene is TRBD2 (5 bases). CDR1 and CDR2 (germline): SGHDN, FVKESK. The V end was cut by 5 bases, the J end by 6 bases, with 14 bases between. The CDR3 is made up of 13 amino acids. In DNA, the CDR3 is TGTGCCAGCAGCGAAGCCATGGCGGGCGAGCAGTACTTC. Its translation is CASSEAMAGEQYF.

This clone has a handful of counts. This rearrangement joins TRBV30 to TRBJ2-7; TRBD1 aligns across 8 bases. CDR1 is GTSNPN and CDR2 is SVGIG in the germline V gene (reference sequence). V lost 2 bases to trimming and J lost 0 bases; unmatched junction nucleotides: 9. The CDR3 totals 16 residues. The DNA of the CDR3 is TGTGCCTGGAGTCCCGGACAGGGACGGGGCTCCTACGAGCAGTACTTC. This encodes CAWSPGQGRGSYEQYF.

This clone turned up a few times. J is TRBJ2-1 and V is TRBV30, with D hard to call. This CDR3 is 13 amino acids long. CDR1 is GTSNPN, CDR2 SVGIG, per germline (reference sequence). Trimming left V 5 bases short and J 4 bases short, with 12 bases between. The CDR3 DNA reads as TGTGCCTGGGGTCGTGACATTTACAATGAGCAGTTCTTC. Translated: CAWGRDIYNEQFF.

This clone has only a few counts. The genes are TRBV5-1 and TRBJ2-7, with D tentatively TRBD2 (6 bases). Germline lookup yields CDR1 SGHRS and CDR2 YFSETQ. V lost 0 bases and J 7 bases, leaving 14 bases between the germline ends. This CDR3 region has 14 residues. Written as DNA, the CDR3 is TGCGCCAGCAGCTTGGAGGTTTCGGGGGTAGAGCAGTACTTC. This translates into CASSLEVSGVEQYF.

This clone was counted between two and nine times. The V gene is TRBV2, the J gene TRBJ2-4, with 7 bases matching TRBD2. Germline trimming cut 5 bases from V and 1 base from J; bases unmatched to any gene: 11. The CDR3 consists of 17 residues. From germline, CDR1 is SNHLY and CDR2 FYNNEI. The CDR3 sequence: CASSPLSGAGAKNIQYF. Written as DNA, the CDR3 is TGTGCCAGCAGTCCACTCAGCGGGGCAGGCGCCAAAAACATTCAGTACTTC.

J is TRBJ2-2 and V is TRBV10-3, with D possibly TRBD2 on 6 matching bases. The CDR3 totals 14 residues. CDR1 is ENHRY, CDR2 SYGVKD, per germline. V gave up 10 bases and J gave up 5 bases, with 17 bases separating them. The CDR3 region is CASNDGGTTGELFF. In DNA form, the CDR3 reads TGTGCCAGCAACGACGGCGGGACGACCGGGGAGCTGTTTTTT.

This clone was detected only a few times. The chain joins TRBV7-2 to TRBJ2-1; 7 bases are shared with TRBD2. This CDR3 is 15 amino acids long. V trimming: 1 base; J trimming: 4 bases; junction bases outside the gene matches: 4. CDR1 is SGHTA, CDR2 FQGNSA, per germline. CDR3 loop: CASSLGTSEYNEQFF. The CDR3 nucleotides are TGTGCCAGCAGCTTAGGTACTAGCGAGTACAATGAGCAGTTCTTC.